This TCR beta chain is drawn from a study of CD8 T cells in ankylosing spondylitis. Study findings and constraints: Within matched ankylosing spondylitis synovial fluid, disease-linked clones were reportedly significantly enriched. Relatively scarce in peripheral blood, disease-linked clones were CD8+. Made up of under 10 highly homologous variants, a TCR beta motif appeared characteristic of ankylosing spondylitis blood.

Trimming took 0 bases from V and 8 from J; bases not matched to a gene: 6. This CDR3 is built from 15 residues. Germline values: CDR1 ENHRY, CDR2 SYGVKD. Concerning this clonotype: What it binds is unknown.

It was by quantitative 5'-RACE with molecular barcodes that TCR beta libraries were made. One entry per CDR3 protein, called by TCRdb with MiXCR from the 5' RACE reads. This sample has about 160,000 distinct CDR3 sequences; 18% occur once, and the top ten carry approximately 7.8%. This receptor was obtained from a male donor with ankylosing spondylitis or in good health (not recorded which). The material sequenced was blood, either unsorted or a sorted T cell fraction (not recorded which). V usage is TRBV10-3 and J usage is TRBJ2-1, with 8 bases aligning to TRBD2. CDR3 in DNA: TGTGCCATCAGTGAGTCGGGACTAGTCCCCGATGAGCAGTTCTTC. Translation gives CAISESGLVPDEQFF.